This T cell receptor beta chain originates from a study of blood T cell repertoires in COVID-19 (dated by TCRdb to the early 2020s). Background for the entire study: Collaborator samples came from the United States, Italy and Spain and covered acute and convalescent phases of COVID-19. The repertoires were released in a freely available public database meant as a resource for research on the immune response to SARS-CoV-2. HLA class I and class II types, where available, came from metadata supplied by the sample provider rather than from assay-based typing. A de-identified subject ID, COVID-19 status, age in years and sex were almost always included in the sample metadata. The dataset comprised deeply sampled blood TCRbeta repertoires from subjects exposed to, actively infected with, or recovered from COVID-19. The samples were drawn from two sources: the first 160 participants of the ongoing ImmuneRACE study, and 1,200 or so subjects contributed by 6 global collaborators. The prospective study material was composed of cDNA or gDNA derived from T cells, B-cell-depleted T cells, or PBMCs. Paper-wide results and their limitations: How much clinical and demographic metadata was included differed by source and by participant, and the metadata was provided uncurated.

From the cysteine up to the phenylalanine, the CDR3 has a length of 16 residues. CDR3 DNA is the only sequence kept; it has 48 bases, read in frame from the first base. The germline V gene encodes CDR1 SGHDT and CDR2 YYEEEE. At the junction V is shortened by 4 bases and J by 0 bases, with 14 bases in between. TCRbeta CDR3 regions were amplified from genomic DNA using the immunoSEQ Assay, a bias-controlled multiplex PCR. The original methods were these. The number of nucleated cells in each sample was estimated by amplification of reference gene primers within the assay. To quantify the absolute abundance of each unique TCRbeta CDR3 rearrangement, sequence reads were collapsed and filtered. For each sample, productive Simpson clonality was calculated as the square root of Simpson's diversity index across productive rearrangements. TCRdb carries this immuneACCESS record with in-frame sequences only. Its versions omit some clonotypes, under half of them owing to an unresolved V gene in the studies checked, with the rest unexplained. V, J and clone size are those of that table, while D and trimming were read from the DNA. The sample table holds some 400,000 clones, of which approximately 87% were seen once. The top ten constitute 1% to 1.5% of the sample.

Points on this clone: Its specific antigen is unknown. Base qualities are missing; no much larger clone stands one base away.

Enrolling through a virtual design, the prospective study's participants ranged in age from about 18 to 89 years and lived across some 22 United States geographic areas. In the prospective study, participants were assigned to cohorts based on the clinical history participants reported in a screening survey and a study questionnaire. ImmuneRACE Cohort 3 recovered participants were defined by two consecutive negative NP/OP PCR tests, healthcare professional clearance, or symptom resolution. Each participant in the prospective study had whole blood, serum and a nasopharyngeal or oropharyngeal swab collected by mobile phlebotomists. Participants in the prospective study had the option to provide additional blood draws and questionnaires over a roughly two-month period. Before DNA extraction, prospective study blood samples were shipped either frozen or at room temperature.

The receptor comes from a man aged 25 to 45 who had recovered from COVID-19. The chain uses TRBV5-6 and TRBJ1-5; perhaps TRBD1 is the D gene, with 6 bases matching. The sequenced sample consisted of PBMCs or T cells enriched from blood (not recorded which). The nucleotide sequence reads as follows: TGTGCCAGCAGCCCCCATGGGACAACTAGCAATCAGCCCCAGCATTTT. This sequence encodes CASSPHGTTSNQPQHF. Here the CDR3 is joined to the reference TRBV5-6 and TRBJ1-5 genes, and the full variable domain is: DAGVTQSPTHLIKTRGQQVTLRCSPKSGHDTVSWYQQALGQGPQFIFQYYEEEERQRGNFPDRFSGHQFPNYSSELNVNALLLGDSALYLCASSPHGTTSNQPQHFGDGTRLSIL.